The sequence of this T cell receptor beta chain was determined in a study of blood T cell repertoires in COVID-19. Authors' data handling: Estimation of nucleated cell counts relied on the amplification of reference gene primers. Method: immunoSEQ multiplex PCR; TCRdb's copy keeps in-frame clones and lacks some. For V, J and clone size, that table is used; D and trimming come from the DNA. The sample lists about 86,000 clones; about 87% were seen once. Sequenced input: peripheral blood. The clonotype was recovered from a human donor in a cohort sampled during active COVID-19.

CDR3 sequence reads: CASSSSGESTDTQYF. The CDR3 coding sequence is TGTGCCAGCAGCTCCTCAGGGGAAAGCACAGATACGCAGTATTTT. The chain uses TRBV5-4 and TRBJ2-3, with D maybe TRBD1 (6 bases). The germline CDR1 and CDR2 sequences are SGHNT and YYREEE (reference sequence). Trimming stripped 3 bases from V and 0 bases from J, with 11 bases between. The CDR3 sequence is 15 residues long. The whole variable domain, remainder taken from reference TRBV5-4 and TRBJ2-3, is ETGVTQSPTHLIKTRGQQVTLRCSSQSGHNTVSWYQQALGQGPQFIFQYYREEENGRGNFPPRFSGLQFPNYSSELNVNALELDDSALYLCASSSSGESTDTQYFGPGTRLTVL.